The rows below give T cell receptor beta chains drawn from one sample of a study of CD8 T cells in Susac syndrome. TCRdb reanalysed the immunoSEQ multiplex PCR reads using MiXCR and keeps one entry per CDR3 protein. This table holds hundreds of thousands of distinct CDR3 sequences, about 95% found once. Sample: CD4+ T cells from PBMCs. The origin of the receptors is a human donor with Susac syndrome. Both conserved end residues are part of each CDR3. D genes are given only for firm matches. Expanded clones are given a class, and other clones once, few, many or no size at all.

size | J | D | V | DNA | CDR3
. | TRBJ1-2 | . | TRBV7-9 | TGTGCCAGCAGCCAACCGAGGGACATTTACTATGGCTACACCTTC | CASSQPRDIYYGYTF
once | TRBJ2-1 | TRBD2 | TRBV3-1 | TGTGCCAGCAGCCTACTAGCGGGTGACGACAATGAGCAGTTCTTC | CASSLLAGDDNEQFF
. | TRBJ2-1 | . | TRBV5-1 | TGCGCCAGCAGCACCCAGGGCAATGAGCAGTTCTTC | CASSTQGNEQFF
once | TRBJ2-1 | . | TRBV7-2 | TGTGCCAGCAGCTTTGACTCCCCGGCCTACAATGAGCAGTTCTTC | CASSFDSPAYNEQFF
. | TRBJ2-3 | TRBD2 | TRBV7-2 | TGTGCCAGCAGCTGGCTAGCGGGGGGATCTAGCACAGATACGCAGTATTTT | CASSWLAGGSSTDTQYF
. | TRBJ2-7 | . | TRBV6-2/TRBV6-3 | TGTGCCAGCAGTTACGGGATAGGCGGCTACGAGCAGTACTTC | CASSYGIGGYEQYF
. | TRBJ1-5 | . | TRBV18 | TGTGCCAGCTCACCATTTAGTCTTGACCTGTCATATAGCAATCAGCCCCAGCATTTT | CASSPFSLDLSYSNQPQHF
. | TRBJ1-1 | TRBD1 | TRBV4-3 | TGCGCCAGCAGCGTTAACAGGGGGCAAGACACTGAAGCTTTCTTT | CASSVNRGQDTEAFF
. | TRBJ1-1 | . | TRBV12-3/TRBV12-4 | TGTGCCAGCAAACAGGGCGGCGGAGTGAACACTGAAGCTTTCTTT | CASKQGGGVNTEAFF
. | TRBJ1-6 | . | TRBV10-3 | TGTGCCAGCGCACAGGGAAGCTCCTATAATTCACCCCTCCACTTT | CASAQGSSYNSPLHF
. | TRBJ1-1 | TRBD1 | TRBV19 | TGTGCCAGTAGTCTGACAGGGACTGAAGCTTTCTTT | CASSLTGTEAFF
. | TRBJ1-4 | . | TRBV20-1 | TGCAGTGCTAGAGTCGACGATGAAAAACTGTTTTTT | CSARVDDEKLFF
. | TRBJ2-1 | . | TRBV11-3 | TGTGCCAGCAGCTTAGCGGTGAGCAATGAGCAGTTCTTC | CASSLAVSNEQFF
. | TRBJ2-1 | TRBD2 | TRBV7-2 | TGTGCCAGCAGCTTAGCAGCGGGGGGCTATGAGCAGTTCTTC | CASSLAAGGYEQFF
. | TRBJ1-2 | . | TRBV7-2 | TGTGCCAGCAGCCCCAGGGGAGCCCTACGGTATGGCTACACCTTC | CASSPRGALRYGYTF
. | TRBJ2-1 | . | TRBV6-6 | TGTGCCAGCAGTGGCAGGAATTTCAATGAGCAGTTCTTC | CASSGRNFNEQFF
. | TRBJ1-2 | . | TRBV6-5 | TGTGCCAGCAGTTCCACCACGGAGAACTATGGCTACACCTTC | CASSSTTENYGYTF
. | TRBJ2-3 | TRBD2 | TRBV20-1 | TGCAGTGCTAGGGGGACTAGCGGGGCCACAGATACGCAGTATTTT | CSARGTSGATDTQYF
. | TRBJ1-1 | TRBD1 | TRBV19 | TGTGCCAGTAGTCTATGGGACAGGGGGAACACTGAAGCTTTCTTT | CASSLWDRGNTEAFF
. | TRBJ2-3 | . | TRBV3-1 | TGTGCCAGCAGCCCTTGGCAAGGGGACGGCACAGATACGCAGTATTTT | CASSPWQGDGTDTQYF